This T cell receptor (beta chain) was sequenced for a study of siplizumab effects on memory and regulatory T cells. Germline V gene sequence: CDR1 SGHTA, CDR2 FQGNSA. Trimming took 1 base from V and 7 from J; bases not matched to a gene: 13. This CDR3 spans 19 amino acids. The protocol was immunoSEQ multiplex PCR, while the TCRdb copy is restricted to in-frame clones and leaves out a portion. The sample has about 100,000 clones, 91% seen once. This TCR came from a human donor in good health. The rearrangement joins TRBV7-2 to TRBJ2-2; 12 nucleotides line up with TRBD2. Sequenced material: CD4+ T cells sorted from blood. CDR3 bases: TGTGCCAGCAGCTTAGTTACCGGCCTAGCGGGGGGGCCCGGCGGGGAGCTGTTTTTT. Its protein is CASSLVTGLAGGPGGELFF.